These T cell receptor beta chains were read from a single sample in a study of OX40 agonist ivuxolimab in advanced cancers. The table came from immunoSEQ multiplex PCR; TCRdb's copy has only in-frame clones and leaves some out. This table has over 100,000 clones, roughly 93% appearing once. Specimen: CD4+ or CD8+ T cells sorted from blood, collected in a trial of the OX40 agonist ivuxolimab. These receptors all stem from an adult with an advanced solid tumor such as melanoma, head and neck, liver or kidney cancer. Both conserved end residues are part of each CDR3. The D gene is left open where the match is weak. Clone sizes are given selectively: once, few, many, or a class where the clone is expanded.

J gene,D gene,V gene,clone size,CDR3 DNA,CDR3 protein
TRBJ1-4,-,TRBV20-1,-,TGCAGTGCAACCGTGTATGAAAAACTGTTTTTT,CSATVYEKLFF
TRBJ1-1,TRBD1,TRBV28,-,TGTGCCAGCAGTTCAAATCATCACAGGGGGCGGACGGGGACTGAAGCTTTCTTT,CASSSNHHRGRTGTEAFF
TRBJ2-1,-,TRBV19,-,TGTGCCAGTAGTATGAACCCCCCCTCTAATGAGCAGTTCTTC,CASSMNPPSNEQFF
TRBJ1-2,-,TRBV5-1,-,TGCGCCAGCAGCTTTCAGGGCAACTATGGCTACACCTTC,CASSFQGNYGYTF
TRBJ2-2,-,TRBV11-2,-,TGTGCCAGCAGCCTCTTTACGGAGCTTACCGGGGAGCTGTTTTTT,CASSLFTELTGELFF
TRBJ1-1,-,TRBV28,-,TGTGCCAGTAGAGTTGGGGGAACTGTGCAGAACACTGAAGCTTTCTTT,CASRVGGTVQNTEAFF
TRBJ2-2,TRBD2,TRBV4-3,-,TGCGCCAGCAGCCAAGATATGAGCGGGAGGGTCTCGGTCGGGGAGCTGTTTTTT,CASSQDMSGRVSVGELFF
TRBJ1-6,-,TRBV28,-,TGTGCCAGCAGTTCGAGACCGGACGGCTATTCACCCCTCCACTTT,CASSSRPDGYSPLHF
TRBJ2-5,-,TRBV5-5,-,TGTGCCAGCAGCTTGGAGACTTGGGAGACCCAGTACTTC,CASSLETWETQYF
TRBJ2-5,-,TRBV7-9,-,TGTGCCAGCAGCTACCGAGAGACCCAGTACTTC,CASSYRETQYF
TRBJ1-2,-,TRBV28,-,TGTGCCAGCAGTTATCAACTAAGGGGCTACACCTTC,CASSYQLRGYTF
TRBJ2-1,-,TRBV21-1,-,TGTGCCAGCAGCGTGGGACTAGCGGGAGGGCCACCCTACAATGAGCAGTTCTTC,CASSVGLAGGPPYNEQFF
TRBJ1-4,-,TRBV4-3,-,TGCGCCAGCAGCCAAGGACGGGTAACTAATGAAAAACTGTTTTTT,CASSQGRVTNEKLFF
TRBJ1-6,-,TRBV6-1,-,TGTGCCAGCAGTGATAGAGATCTGTCACCCCTCCACTTT,CASSDRDLSPLHF
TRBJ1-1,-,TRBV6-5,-,TGTGCCAGCAGTTACACGACAGTTAGGAACACTGAAGCTTTCTTT,CASSYTTVRNTEAFF
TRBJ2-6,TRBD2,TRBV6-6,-,TGTGCCAGCACCTCAGCGGGAGGCTCTGGGGCCAACGTCCTGACTTTC,CASTSAGGSGANVLTF
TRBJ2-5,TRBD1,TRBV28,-,TGTGCCAGCAGTCAACCCGGGACAGGGAAGGAGACCCAGTACTTC,CASSQPGTGKETQYF
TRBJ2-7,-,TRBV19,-,TGTGCCAGTAGTACCCGGGACACCTCCTACGAGCAGTACTTC,CASSTRDTSYEQYF
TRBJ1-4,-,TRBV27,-,TGTGCCAGCAGTTCCGGACTAGGGGGTGAAAAACTGTTTTTT,CASSSGLGGEKLFF
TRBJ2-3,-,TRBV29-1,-,TGCAGCGTTGGCATCGCCAGCACAGATACGCAGTATTTT,CSVGIASTDTQYF
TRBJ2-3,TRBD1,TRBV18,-,TGTGCCAGCTCACCACGGGACAGTAGCACAGATACGCAGTATTTT,CASSPRDSSTDTQYF
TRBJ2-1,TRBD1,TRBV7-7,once,TGTGCCAGCAGCTTATACCTAAGGGGACAGGTGAACAATGAGCAGTTCTTC,CASSLYLRGQVNNEQFF
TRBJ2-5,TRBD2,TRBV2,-,TGTGCCAGCAGTGATGTTCAGCTAGCGGGAGGAGGAGAGACCCAGTACTTC,CASSDVQLAGGGETQYF
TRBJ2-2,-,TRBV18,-,TGTGCCAGCTCTACCCCTCCTGGGACCGGGGAGCTGTTTTTT,CASSTPPGTGELFF
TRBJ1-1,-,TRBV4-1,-,TGCGCCAGCAGCCCCTTGTCGTCCTTAATGAACACTGAAGCTTTCTTT,CASSPLSSLMNTEAFF
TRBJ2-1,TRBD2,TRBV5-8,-,TGTGCCAGCAGCTTATTAATGACTAGCCCCTCTTCCAATGAGCAGTTCTTC,CASSLLMTSPSSNEQFF
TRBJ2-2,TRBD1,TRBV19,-,TGTGCCAGTAGTATAAACGGCAGGGGGCCTGGCGGGGAGCTGTTTTTT,CASSINGRGPGGELFF
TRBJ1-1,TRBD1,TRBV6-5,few,TGTGCCAGCAGTTACTCGAACAGGGGCCACACTGAAGCTTTCTTT,CASSYSNRGHTEAFF
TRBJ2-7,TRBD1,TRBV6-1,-,TGTGCCAGCAGGGACGGGACAGGGAGCTCCTACGAGCAGTACTTC,CASRDGTGSSYEQYF
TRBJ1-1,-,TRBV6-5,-,TGTGCCAGCAGTTATCGGGCCGGGAACACTGAAGCTTTCTTT,CASSYRAGNTEAFF
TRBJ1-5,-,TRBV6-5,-,TGTGCCAGCAGTTACTCTCGGGAGTATAGCAATCAGCCCCAGCATTTT,CASSYSREYSNQPQHF
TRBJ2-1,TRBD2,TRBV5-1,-,TGCGCCAGCAGCTCGGGACTAGCGGGGCGGAATGAGCAGTTCTTC,CASSSGLAGRNEQFF
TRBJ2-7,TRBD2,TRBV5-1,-,TGCGCCAGCAGCTTGGAGCCGGGGAGGGTAAACGAGCAGTACTTC,CASSLEPGRVNEQYF
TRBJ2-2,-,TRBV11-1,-,TGTGCCAGCAGCACAGACCTGACAGGAAGAGGGGCCGGGGAGCTGTTTTTT,CASSTDLTGRGAGELFF
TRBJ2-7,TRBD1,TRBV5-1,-,TGCGCCAGCAGCACGGACAGGGTGGGGTACTACGAGCAGTACTTC,CASSTDRVGYYEQYF
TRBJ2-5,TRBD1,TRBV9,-,TGTGCCAGCAGCACCAAAGGGACAGGGAACGGAGAGACCCAGTACTTC,CASSTKGTGNGETQYF
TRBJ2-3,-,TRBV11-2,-,TGTGCCAGCAGCTTTCAGGGAAATACGCAGTATTTT,CASSFQGNTQYF
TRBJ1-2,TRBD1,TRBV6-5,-,TGTGCCAGCAGACCCGTCTCCGGGACAGGAGGGGGCTACACCTTC,CASRPVSGTGGGYTF
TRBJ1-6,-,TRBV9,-,TGTGCCAGCAGCGGCGGGAGCACCTATAATTCACCCCTCCACTTT,CASSGGSTYNSPLHF
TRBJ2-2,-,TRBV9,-,TGTGCCAGCAGCGATGAGGGAGGACTGAACACCGGGGAGCTGTTTTTT,CASSDEGGLNTGELFF
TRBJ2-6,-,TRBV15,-,TGTGCCACCAGCACTCTCTCTGGGGCCAACGTCCTGACTTTC,CATSTLSGANVLTF
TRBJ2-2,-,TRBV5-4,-,TGTGCCAGCAGCTTGGCCAGGGGAAACACCGGGGAGCTGTTTTTT,CASSLARGNTGELFF
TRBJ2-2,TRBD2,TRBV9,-,TGTGCCAGCAGCCCCCGCCCCCCTAGCGGGAGGAATACCGGGGAGCTGTTTTTT,CASSPRPPSGRNTGELFF
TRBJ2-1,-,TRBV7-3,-,TGTGCCAGCAGCTCCACGGGGCAGTATTACAATGAGCAGTTCTTC,CASSSTGQYYNEQFF
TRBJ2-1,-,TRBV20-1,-,TGCAGTGCTGAGACCCACGATGAGCAGTTCTTC,CSAETHDEQFF
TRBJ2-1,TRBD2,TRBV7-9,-,TGTGCCAGCAGCTTACGTGGCGGGAGGGGGGACAATGAGCAGTTCTTC,CASSLRGGRGDNEQFF
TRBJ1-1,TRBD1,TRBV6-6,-,TGTGCCAGCACCAACACAGGGGACAGGGGGAACACTGAAGCTTTCTTT,CASTNTGDRGNTEAFF
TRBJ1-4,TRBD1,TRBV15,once,TGTGCCACCAGCAGAGGGTCAGGGGGAAAACTGTTTTTT,CATSRGSGGKLFF
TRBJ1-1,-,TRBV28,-,TGTGCCAGCAGTCCGAGCCGCGGCGGCCAGAACACTGAAGCTTTCTTT,CASSPSRGGQNTEAFF
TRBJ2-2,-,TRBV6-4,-,TGTGCCAGCAGTGAGTCGGCCACCGGGGAGCTGTTTTTT,CASSESATGELFF
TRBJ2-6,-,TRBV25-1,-,TGTGCCAGCGGGGACTCTGGGGCCAACGTCCTGACTTTC,CASGDSGANVLTF
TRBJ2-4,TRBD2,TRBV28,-,TGTGCCAGCAGTCCAGCATCGGGGGGGGGACCCAAAAACATTCAGTACTTC,CASSPASGGGPKNIQYF
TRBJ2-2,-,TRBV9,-,TGTGCCAGCAGCACTCTCAGGGTGGGCACCGGGGAGCTGTTTTTT,CASSTLRVGTGELFF
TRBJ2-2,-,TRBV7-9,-,TGTGCCAGCGACGTGGCCCTCCTGAGGTCCGGGGAGCTGTTTTTT,CASDVALLRSGELFF
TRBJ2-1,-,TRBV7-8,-,TGTGCCAGCAACCCGAGTGAGCCCTACAATGAGCAGTTCTTC,CASNPSEPYNEQFF
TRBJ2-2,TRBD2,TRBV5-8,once,TGTGCCAGCAGCTTGGCGGGACTAGCGGGTTTGAGCGGGGAGCTGTTTTTT,CASSLAGLAGLSGELFF
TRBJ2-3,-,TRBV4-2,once,TGTGCCAGCAGCCTGGGAGATACGCAGTATTTT,CASSLGDTQYF